This is a list of T cell receptor beta chains from one sample in a study of blood T cell repertoires in COVID-19. Clones were sequenced by immunoSEQ multiplex PCR, and TCRdb holds only the in-frame ones, with some missing. The sample comprises 390,000 or so clones, about 89% of which are singletons, and 2.5% to 3.5% rests with the top ten. The specimen sequenced was peripheral blood. All receptors derive from a woman in her 30s with COVID-19, enrolled during active disease. The conserved cysteine and the conserved F or W are not part of the CDR3 here. The order of the fields is V gene, CDR3 protein.

TRBV11-2 | ASSLGQGSGYEQY
TRBV4-3 | ASSHSLRTRIYNEQF
TRBV7-2 | ASSLGAGGSYEQY
TRBV18 | ASSTPQGNYGYT
TRBV19 | ASRGGQGGNQPQH
TRBV5-4 | ASSPNRNEQF
TRBV7-2 | ASSPLGQNGEKLF
TRBV30 | AWSEGLGGTVNEKLF
TRBV4-1 | ASSQGTSADTQY
TRBV15 | ATSRGGESPLH
TRBV5-5 | ASSPGQGYGELF
TRBV28 | ASSLGQGALYGNTIY
TRBV7-2 | ASSSGLYPSSYEQY
TRBV19 | ASSRTTVGGGNSPLH
TRBV9 | ASSVQGVITDTQY
TRBV5-4 | ASSLGASSTDTQY
TRBV28 | ASSSGTAEAYNEQF
TRBV6-2/TRBV6-3 | ASSDREAYGYT
TRBV28 | ASSFSMLPENYGYT
TRBV7-9 | ASSQRRRTNEKLF
TRBV18 | ASSPSNSYSGANVLT
TRBV7-2 | ASSLLAGTNEQF
TRBV5-4 | ASSSATATYEQY
TRBV6-5 | ASSRGGAHYNEQF
TRBV11-3 | ASSLGGLADAQETQY
TRBV3-1/TRBV3-2 | ASSPQGGFYGYT
TRBV4-2 | ASSPGGAQRRETQY
TRBV15 | ATSRDRGLETQY
TRBV7-9 | ASSSLGETQY
TRBV7-9 | ASSLGRVTAATNEKLF
TRBV7-2 | ASSGQGYTGELF
TRBV5-4 | ASGGQGRYGYT
TRBV6-4 | ASSDSPTSPLH
TRBV6-2/TRBV6-3 | ASSWGRVGQY
TRBV4-3 | ASSQDPQGQAF
TRBV2 | ASRKTGKFC
TRBV27 | ASSLKGGGEQY
TRBV7-8 | ASSLAGTGVQPQH
TRBV18 | ASSQEGGTNEKLF
TRBV6-2/TRBV6-3 | ASSPANTGELF
TRBV5-1 | ASSFQGGGTEAF
TRBV7-8 | ASSLGPTGGFGYT
TRBV2 | ASSEAGGSDYGYT
TRBV5-4 | ASSATSGGVSGELF
TRBV7-2 | ASSWSATSYNEQF
TRBV6-2/TRBV6-3 | ASSYQGGGTEAF
TRBV7-6 | ASSEAGGYT
TRBV28 | ASSSFEQGSNQPQH
TRBV7-2 | ASSLVQVLTGNTIY